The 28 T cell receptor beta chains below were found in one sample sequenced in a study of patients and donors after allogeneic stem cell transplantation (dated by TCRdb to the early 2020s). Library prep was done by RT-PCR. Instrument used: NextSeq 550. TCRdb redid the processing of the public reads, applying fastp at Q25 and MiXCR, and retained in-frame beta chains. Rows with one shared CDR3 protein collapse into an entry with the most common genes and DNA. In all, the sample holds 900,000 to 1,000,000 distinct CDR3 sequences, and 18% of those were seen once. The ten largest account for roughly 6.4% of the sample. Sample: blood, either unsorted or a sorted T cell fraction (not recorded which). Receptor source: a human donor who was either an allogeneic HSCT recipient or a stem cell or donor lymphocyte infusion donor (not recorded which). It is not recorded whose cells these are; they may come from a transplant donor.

CDR3 loop: CASSLGSPGTQYF. DNA of the CDR3: TGTGCCAGCAGCTTAGGGAGTCCAGGGACCCAGTACTTC. The V call is TRBV7-6, the J call TRBJ2-5; D is unclear. Looked up from germline, CDR1 is SGHVS and CDR2 is FNYEAQ. The CDR3 has 13 residues. V was pared by 1 base and J by 7 bases, with 10 bases between.

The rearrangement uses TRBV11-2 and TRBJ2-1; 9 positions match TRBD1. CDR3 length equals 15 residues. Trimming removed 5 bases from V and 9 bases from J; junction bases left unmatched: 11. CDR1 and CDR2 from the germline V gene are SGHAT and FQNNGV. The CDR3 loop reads CASSHPGQGKSEQFF. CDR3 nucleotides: TGTGCCAGCAGCCACCCGGGACAGGGTAAATCTGAGCAGTTCTTC.

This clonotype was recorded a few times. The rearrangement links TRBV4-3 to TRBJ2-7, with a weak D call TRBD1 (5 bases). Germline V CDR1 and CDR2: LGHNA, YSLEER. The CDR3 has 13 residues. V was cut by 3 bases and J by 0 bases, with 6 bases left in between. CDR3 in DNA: TGCGCCAGCAGCCATGACAGCTCCTACGAGCAGTACTTC. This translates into CASSHDSSYEQYF.

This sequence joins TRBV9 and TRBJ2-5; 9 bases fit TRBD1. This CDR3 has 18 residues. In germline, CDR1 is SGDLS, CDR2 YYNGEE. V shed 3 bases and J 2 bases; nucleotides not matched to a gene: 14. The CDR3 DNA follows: TGTGCCAGCAGCGCCCCGAGGCCGGGGGGACAGGGACAAGAGACCCAGTACTTC. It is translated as CASSAPRPGGQGQETQYF.

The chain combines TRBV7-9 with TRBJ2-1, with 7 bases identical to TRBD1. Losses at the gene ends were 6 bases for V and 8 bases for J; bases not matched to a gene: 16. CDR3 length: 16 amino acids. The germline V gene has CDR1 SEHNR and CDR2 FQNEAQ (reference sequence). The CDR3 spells CASSLPRGGMGYEQFF. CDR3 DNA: TGTGCCAGCAGTCTCCCACGAGGGGGCATGGGATATGAGCAGTTCTTC.

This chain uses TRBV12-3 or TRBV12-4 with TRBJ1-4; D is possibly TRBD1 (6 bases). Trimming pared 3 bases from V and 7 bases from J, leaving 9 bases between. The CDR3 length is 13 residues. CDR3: CASSFGGPEKLFF. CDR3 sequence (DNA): TGTGCCAGCAGTTTCGGGGGCCCTGAAAAACTGTTTTTT.

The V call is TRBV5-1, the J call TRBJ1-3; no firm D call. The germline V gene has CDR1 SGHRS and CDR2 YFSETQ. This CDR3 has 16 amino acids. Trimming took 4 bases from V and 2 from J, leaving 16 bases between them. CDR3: CASSPGSGSPGNTIYF. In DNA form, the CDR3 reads TGCGCCAGCAGCCCCGGGAGCGGGTCTCCTGGAAACACCATATATTTT.

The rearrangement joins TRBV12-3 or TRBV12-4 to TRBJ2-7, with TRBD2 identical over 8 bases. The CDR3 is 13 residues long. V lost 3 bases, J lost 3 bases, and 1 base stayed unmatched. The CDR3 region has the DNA TGTGCCAGCAGTTTTAGCGGGGACTACGAGCAGTACTTC. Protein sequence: CASSFSGDYEQYF.

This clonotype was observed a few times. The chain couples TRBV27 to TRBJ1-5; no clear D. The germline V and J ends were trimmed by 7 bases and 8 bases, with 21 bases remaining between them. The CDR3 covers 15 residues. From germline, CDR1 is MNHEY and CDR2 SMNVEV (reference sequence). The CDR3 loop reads CASKSGEVGFEPQHF. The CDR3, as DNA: TGTGCCAGCAAGAGCGGGGAGGTTGGGTTTGAGCCCCAGCATTTT.

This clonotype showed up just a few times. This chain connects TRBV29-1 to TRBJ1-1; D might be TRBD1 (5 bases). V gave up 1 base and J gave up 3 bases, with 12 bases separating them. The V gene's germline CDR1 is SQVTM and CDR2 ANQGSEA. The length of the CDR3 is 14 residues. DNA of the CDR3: TGCAGCGTTGAAGTACCGGGGCGGGACACTGAAGCTTTCTTT. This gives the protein CSVEVPGRDTEAFF.

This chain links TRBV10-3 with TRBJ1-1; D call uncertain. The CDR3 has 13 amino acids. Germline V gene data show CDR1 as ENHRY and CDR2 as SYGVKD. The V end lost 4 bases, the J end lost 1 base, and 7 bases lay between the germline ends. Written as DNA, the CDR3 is TGTGCCATCAGTGTGGCATCGAACACTGAAGCTTTCTTT. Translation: CAISVASNTEAFF.

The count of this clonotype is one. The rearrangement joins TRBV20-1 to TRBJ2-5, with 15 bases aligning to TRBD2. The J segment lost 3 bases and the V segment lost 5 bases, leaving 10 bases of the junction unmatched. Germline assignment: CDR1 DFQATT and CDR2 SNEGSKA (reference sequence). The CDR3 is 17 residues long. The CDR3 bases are TGCAGTGCTCCGGGACTAGCGGGAGGATGGGGCGAAGAGACCCAGTACTTC. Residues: CSAPGLAGGWGEETQYF.

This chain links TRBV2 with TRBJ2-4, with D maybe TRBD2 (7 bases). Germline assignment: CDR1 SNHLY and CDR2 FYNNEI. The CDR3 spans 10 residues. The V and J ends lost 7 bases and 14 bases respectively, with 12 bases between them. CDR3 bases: TGTGCCAGCAAGGGGGGGGTCGAGTACTTC. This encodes CASKGGVEYF.

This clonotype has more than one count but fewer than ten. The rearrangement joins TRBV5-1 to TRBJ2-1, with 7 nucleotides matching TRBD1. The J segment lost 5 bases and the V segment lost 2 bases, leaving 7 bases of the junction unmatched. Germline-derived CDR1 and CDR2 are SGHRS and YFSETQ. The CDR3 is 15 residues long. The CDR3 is CASSFPGQTHNEQFF. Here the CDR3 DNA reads TGCGCCAGCAGCTTTCCGGGACAGACTCACAATGAGCAGTTCTTC.

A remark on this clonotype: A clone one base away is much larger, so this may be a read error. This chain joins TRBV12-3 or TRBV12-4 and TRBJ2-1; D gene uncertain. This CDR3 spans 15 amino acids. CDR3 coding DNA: TGTGCCAGCAGTCTCTCAAGACACCTGCACAATGAGCGGTTCTTC. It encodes CASSLSRHLHNERFF.

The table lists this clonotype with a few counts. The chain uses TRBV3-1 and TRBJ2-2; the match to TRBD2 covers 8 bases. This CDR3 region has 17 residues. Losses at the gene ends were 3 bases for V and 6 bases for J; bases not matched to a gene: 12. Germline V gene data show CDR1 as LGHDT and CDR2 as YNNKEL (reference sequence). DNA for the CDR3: TGTGCCAGCAGCCACCCCGCCGGCGGGAGGATGTCCGGGGAGCTGTTTTTT. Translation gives CASSHPAGGRMSGELFF. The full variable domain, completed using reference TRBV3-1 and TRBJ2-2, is DTAVSQTPKYLVTQMGNDKSIKCEQNLGHDTMYWYKQDSKKFLKIMFSYNNKELIINETVPNRFSPKSPDKAHLNLHINSLELGDSAVYFCASSHPAGGRMSGELFFGEGSRLTVL.

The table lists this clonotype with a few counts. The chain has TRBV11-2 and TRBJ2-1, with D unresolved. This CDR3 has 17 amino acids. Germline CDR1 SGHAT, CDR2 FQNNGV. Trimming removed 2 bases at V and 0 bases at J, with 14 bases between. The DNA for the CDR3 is TGTGCCAGCAGCTTAATACTTACTACCACCTCCTACAATGAGCAGTTCTTC. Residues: CASSLILTTTSYNEQFF.

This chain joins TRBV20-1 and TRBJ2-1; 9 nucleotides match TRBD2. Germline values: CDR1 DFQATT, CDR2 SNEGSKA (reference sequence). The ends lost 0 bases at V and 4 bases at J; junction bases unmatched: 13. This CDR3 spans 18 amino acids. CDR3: CSARDYMGSRGGYNEQFF. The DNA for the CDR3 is TGCAGTGCTAGAGATTATATGGGATCGCGGGGGGGTTACAATGAGCAGTTCTTC.

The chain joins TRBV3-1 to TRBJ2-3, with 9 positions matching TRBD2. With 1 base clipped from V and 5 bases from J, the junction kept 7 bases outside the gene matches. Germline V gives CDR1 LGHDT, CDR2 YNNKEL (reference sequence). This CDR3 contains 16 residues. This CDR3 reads CASSQGTSAQVDTQYF. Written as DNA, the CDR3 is TGTGCCAGCAGCCAAGGGACTAGCGCTCAGGTAGATACGCAGTATTTT.

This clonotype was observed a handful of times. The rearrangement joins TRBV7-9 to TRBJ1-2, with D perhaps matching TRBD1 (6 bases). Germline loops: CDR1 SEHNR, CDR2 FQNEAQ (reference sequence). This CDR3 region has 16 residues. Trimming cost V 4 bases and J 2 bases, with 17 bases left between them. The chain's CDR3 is CASSSKGHLGNYGYTF. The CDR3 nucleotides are TGTGCCAGCAGCTCAAAGGGACACCTGGGGAACTATGGCTACACCTTC.

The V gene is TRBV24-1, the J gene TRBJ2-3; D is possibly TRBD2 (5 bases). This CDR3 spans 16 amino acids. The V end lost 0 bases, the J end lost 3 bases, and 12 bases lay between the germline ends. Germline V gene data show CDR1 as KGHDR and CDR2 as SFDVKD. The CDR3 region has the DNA TGTGCCACCAGTGATTTGTCCGGGAAGGATACAGATACGCAGTATTTT. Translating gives CATSDLSGKDTDTQYF.

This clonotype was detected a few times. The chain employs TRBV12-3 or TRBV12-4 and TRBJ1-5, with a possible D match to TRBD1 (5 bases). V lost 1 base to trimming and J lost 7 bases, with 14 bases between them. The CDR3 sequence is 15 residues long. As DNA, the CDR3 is TGTGCCAGCAGTTTAGGCTATGGGGGTCGCCAGCCCCAGCATTTT. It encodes CASSLGYGGRQPQHF.

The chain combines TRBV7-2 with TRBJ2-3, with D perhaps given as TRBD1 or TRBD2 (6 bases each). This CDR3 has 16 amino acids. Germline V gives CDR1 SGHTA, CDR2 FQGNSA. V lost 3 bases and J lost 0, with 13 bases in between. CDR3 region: CASSLEGGLSTDTQYF. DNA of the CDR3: TGTGCCAGCAGCTTGGAGGGGGGTCTGAGCACAGATACGCAGTATTTT.

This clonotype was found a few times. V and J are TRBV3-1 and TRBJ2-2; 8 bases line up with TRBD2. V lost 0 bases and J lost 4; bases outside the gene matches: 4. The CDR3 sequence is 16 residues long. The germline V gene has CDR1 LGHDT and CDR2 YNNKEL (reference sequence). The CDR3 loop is CASSQEASGPTGELFF. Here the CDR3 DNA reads TGTGCCAGCAGCCAAGAGGCTAGCGGGCCCACCGGGGAGCTGTTTTTT.

CDR3 DNA: TGTGCCTGGTCCAACAATGAGCAGTTCTTC. Its protein product is CAWSNNEQFF. The chain recombines TRBV30 with TRBJ2-1; D not certain. The CDR3 runs 10 residues. Trimming took off 5 bases at V and 5 bases at J, with 4 bases between the two ends. Germline V gene lookup returns CDR1 GTSNPN and CDR2 SVGIG (reference sequence).

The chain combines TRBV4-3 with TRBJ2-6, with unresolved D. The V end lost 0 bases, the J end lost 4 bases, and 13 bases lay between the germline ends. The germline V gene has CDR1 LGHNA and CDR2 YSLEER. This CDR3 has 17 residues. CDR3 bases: TGCGCCAGCAGCCAAGATTGGTCCGGGTTCGGGGCCAACGTCCTGACTTTC. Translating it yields CASSQDWSGFGANVLTF.

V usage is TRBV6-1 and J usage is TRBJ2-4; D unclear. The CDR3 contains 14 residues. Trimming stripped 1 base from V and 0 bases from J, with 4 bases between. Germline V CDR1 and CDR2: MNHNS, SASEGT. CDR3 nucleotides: TGTGCCAGCAGTGAAGAGCTAGCCAAAAACATTCAGTACTTC. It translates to CASSEELAKNIQYF.

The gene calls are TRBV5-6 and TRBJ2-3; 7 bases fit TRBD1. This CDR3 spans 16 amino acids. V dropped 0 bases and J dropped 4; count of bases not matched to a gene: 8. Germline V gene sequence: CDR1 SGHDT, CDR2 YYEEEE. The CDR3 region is CASSLGTGPRADTQYF. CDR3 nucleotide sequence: TGTGCCAGCAGCTTGGGGACAGGTCCCCGGGCAGATACGCAGTATTTT.